This T cell receptor (beta chain) was found in a study of CXCR3-negative and CXCR3-positive naive CD8 T cells. Study-level results: Similar TRBV-TRBJ usage characterized naive CXCR3-negative and CXCR3-positive cells; memory cells differed. Both naive subsets had comparably high diversity; memory CD8+ cells much lower. Both naive subsets carried similar amounts of surface CD5, so TCR strength was inferred from TRB CDR3 properties. The TRB CDR3s that CXCR3-positive naive cells carried were more hydrophobic than those of CXCR3-negative naive cells.

About this clonotype: Its antigen is unknown.

The germline V gene has CDR1 MDHEN and CDR2 SYDVKM. The length of the CDR3 is 20 residues. UMI-labeled 5' RACE TRB cDNA libraries were prepared from the cells. No DNA is given; TCRdb re-called the 5' RACE reads and lists each CDR3 protein once. The sample holds some 130,000 distinct CDR3 sequences. The chain combines TRBV28 with TRBJ2-4; TCRdb names TRBD2, which stays unverified in the absence of DNA. The sequenced material came from naive CXCR3- CD8+ T cells from blood. Noted subset: CD45RO-CCR7+CD27+CD95- naive CD8+ T cells lacking CXCR3 (TNR3-). This sequence was found in a human donor in good health. Some clones in this sample may be carry-over from other donors' samples. The CDR3 sequence: CASSLHTSGRADGAKSIQYF.